This T cell receptor beta chain is from a study of blood T cell repertoires in COVID-19 (dated by TCRdb to about 2020). Some background on the complete study: Samples from collaborators originated in the United States, Italy and Spain and spanned both the acute and convalescent phases of COVID-19. Samples came from the ongoing ImmuneRACE study (first 160 participants) plus 1,254 subjects from 6 global collaborators. HLA class I and class II types, where available, came from metadata supplied by the sample provider rather than from assay-based typing. Sample metadata almost always included a de-identified subject ID, COVID-19 status, age in years and sex. The material from the prospective study consisted of cDNA or gDNA derived from T cells, B-cell-depleted T cells, or PBMCs. The dataset comprised deeply sampled blood TCRbeta repertoires from subjects exposed to, actively infected with, or recovered from COVID-19. The repertoires were released in a freely available public database meant as a resource for research on the immune response to SARS-CoV-2. Study-wide conclusions, independent of this receptor: The amount of clinical and demographic metadata varied by source and participant and was provided uncurated.

V and J lose 2 bases and 9 bases, and a span of 11 bases separates them. According to the germline V gene, CDR1 reads KGHSH and CDR2 reads LQKENI. Measured from the cysteine to the phenylalanine, the CDR3 is 14 residues long. The sequence is cut down to CDR3 DNA, 42 bases in frame from base 1. The immunoSEQ Assay, a bias-controlled multiplex PCR, was used to amplify TCRbeta CDR3 regions from genomic DNA. Processing in the source paper ran as follows. The number of nucleated cells in each sample was estimated from the amplification of reference gene primers within the assay. To quantify the absolute abundance of each unique TCRbeta CDR3 rearrangement, sequence reads were collapsed and filtered. For each sample, productive Simpson clonality was calculated as the square root of Simpson's diversity index over productive rearrangements. Held by TCRdb, this immuneACCESS table contains in-frame sequences only and omits some clones. Under half of the omission traces to an unresolved V gene where checked; the cause of the rest is unknown. The V and J calls and the clone size are those of that table, but D and trimming were determined from the DNA. Here the sample has around 190,000 clones; about four fifths occur a single time. Jointly, the top ten make up less than 9.5% of the sample.

One collaborating source in Seattle enrolled patients while the patients were actively infected and followed the patients over time throughout the course of disease. Each collaborating institution followed its own protocols to collect whole blood in K2EDTA tubes. For TCRbeta analysis, collaborators shipped samples in one of three forms: frozen whole blood, isolated PBMCs, or DNA extracted from either of those sample types. Worth noting for this clone: Its antigen has not been determined. Per-base qualities were not stored, and no clone one base away is much larger.

This TCR derives from a woman in her sixties or seventies with COVID-19, enrolled during active disease. The specimen was peripheral blood. The sequence links TRBV18 to TRBJ1-6; D gene: possibly TRBD1, on 6 matching bases. The CDR3 region reads CASSPSGEFSPLHF. The DNA is as follows: TGTGCCAGCTCACCATCAGGGGAGTTTTCACCCCTCCACTTT. Outside the CDR3, residues come from the reference TRBV18 and TRBJ1-6 proteins, so the full variable domain is: NAGVMQNPRHLVRRRGQEARLRCSPMKGHSHVYWYRQLPEEGLKFMVYLQKENIIDESGMPKERFSAEFPKEGPSILRIQQVVRGDSAAYFCASSPSGEFSPLHFGNGTRLTVT.